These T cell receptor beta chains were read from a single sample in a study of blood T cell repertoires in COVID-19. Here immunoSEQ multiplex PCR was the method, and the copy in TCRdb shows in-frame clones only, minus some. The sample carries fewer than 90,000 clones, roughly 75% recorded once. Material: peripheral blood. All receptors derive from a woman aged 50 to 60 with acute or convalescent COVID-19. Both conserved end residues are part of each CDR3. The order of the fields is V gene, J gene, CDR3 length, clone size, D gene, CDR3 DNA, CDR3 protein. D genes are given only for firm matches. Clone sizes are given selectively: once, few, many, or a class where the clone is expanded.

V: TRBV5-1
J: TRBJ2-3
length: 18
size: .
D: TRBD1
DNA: TGCGCCAGCAGCTGGGGACAGGAAGCTCGTACATACACAGATACGCAGTATTTT
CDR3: CASSWGQEARTYTDTQYF

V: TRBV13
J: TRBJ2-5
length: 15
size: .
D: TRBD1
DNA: TGTGCCAGCAGCCGACACCGGGACAGAAACGAGACCCAGTACTTC
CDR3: CASSRHRDRNETQYF

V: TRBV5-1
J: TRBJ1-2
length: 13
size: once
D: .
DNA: TGCGCCAGCAGCTTGGAAGGCGGGGATGGCTACACCTTC
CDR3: CASSLEGGDGYTF

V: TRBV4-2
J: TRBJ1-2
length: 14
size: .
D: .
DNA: TGTGCCAGCAGCCAAGAGGTTGAGGGTTTGGGCTACACCTTC
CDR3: CASSQEVEGLGYTF

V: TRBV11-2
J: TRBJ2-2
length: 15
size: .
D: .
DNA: TGTGCCAGCAGCTATTTGACCCCGGGGACCGGGGAGCTGTTTTTT
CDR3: CASSYLTPGTGELFF

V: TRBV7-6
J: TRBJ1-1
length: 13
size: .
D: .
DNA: TGTGCCAGCAGCTCAGGGGCGGGCCATGCAGCTTTCTTT
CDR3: CASSSGAGHAAFF

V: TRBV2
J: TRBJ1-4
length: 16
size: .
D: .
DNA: TGTGCCAGCAGTGCGGAAATGGGAGCCCTTAATGAAAAACTGTTTTTT
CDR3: CASSAEMGALNEKLFF

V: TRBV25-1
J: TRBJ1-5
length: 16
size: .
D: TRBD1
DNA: TGTGCCAGCAGTGATGCAGGGGGTTATAGCAATCAGCCCCAGCATTTT
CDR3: CASSDAGGYSNQPQHF

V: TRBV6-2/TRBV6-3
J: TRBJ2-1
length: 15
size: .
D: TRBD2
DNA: TGTGCCAGCAGTTTGAGCGGGGGGCCCCTCAATGAGCAGTTCTTC
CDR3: CASSLSGGPLNEQFF

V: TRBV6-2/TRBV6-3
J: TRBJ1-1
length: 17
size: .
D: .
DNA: TGTGCCAGCAGCTCCGCCGTCAGGGCTTCGGGTGGTACTGAAGCTTTCTTT
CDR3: CASSSAVRASGGTEAFF

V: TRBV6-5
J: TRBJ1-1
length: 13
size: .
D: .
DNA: TGTGCCAGCAGTTTTGGGGGAGGCACTGAAGCTTTCTTT
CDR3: CASSFGGGTEAFF

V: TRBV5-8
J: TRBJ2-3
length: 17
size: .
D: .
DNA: TGTGCCAGCAGCTTGTTTGAGTGGGGGCAATTAGCAGATACGCAGTATTTT
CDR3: CASSLFEWGQLADTQYF

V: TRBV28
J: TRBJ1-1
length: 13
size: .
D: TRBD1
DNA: TGTGCCAGCGGGGGACAGGGGAAAACTGAAGCTTTCTTT
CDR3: CASGGQGKTEAFF

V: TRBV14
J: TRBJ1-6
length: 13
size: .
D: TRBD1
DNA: TGTGCCAGCAGCGGACAGGGAAATTCACCCCTCCACTTT
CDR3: CASSGQGNSPLHF

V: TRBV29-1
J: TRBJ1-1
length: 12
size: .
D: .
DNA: TGCAGCGATTATGAGGGAGCCACTGAAGCTTTCTTT
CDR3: CSDYEGATEAFF

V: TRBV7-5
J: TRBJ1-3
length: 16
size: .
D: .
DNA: TGTGCCAGAAGAGACGACAGGGAATCTACTGGAAACACCATATATTTT
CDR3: CARRDDRESTGNTIYF

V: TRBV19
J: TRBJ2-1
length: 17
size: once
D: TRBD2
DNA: TGTGCCAGTAGTTTTAGTAGCGGGGGCAACATTGGGTATGAGCAGTTCTTC
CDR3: CASSFSSGGNIGYEQFF

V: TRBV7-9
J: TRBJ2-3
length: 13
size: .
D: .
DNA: TGTGCCAGCAGCTTAGATTCGAGGGATACGCAGTATTTT
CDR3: CASSLDSRDTQYF

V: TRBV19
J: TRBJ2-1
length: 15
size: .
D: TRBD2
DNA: TGTGCCAGTAGTATAGGACGGGGGGGCGTAGATGAGCAGTTCTTC
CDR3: CASSIGRGGVDEQFF

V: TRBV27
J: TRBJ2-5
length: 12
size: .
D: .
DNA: TGTGCCAGCAGGAAGGGGTTGGAGACCCAGTACTTC
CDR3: CASRKGLETQYF

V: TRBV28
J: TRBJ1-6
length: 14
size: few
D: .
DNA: TGTGCCAGCAGCCACAGGGATTATAATTCACCCCTCCACTTT
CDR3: CASSHRDYNSPLHF

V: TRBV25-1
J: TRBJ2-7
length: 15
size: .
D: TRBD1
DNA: TGTGCCAGCAGTGAAGGAGGACAGGGGGCTGGCGAGCAGTACTTC
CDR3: CASSEGGQGAGEQYF

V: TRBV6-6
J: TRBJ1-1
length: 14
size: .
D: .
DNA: TGTGCCAGCAATCAAATATCAGGGAACACTGAAGCTTTCTTT
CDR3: CASNQISGNTEAFF

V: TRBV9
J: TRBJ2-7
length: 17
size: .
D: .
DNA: TGTGCCAGCAGCGTAGACCCCCAGGGCCTTCAAAGAGACGAGCAGTACTTC
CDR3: CASSVDPQGLQRDEQYF

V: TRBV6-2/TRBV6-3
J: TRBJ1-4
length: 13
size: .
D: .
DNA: TGTGCCAGCAGTTACCTACTTGGTGAAAAACTGTTTTTT
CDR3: CASSYLLGEKLFF

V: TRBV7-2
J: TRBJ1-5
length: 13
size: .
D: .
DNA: TGTGCCAGCAGCTTAGCTGTCTTTCAGCCCCAGCATTTT
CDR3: CASSLAVFQPQHF

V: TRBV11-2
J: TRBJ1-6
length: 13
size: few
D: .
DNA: TGTGCCAGCAGCTTAGAGAGGAATTCACCCCTCCACTTT
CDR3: CASSLERNSPLHF

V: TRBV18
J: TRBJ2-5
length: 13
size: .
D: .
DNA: TGTGCCAGCTCACCTCGGACAGAAGAGACCCAGTACTTC
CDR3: CASSPRTEETQYF

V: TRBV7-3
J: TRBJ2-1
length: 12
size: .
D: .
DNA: TGTGCCAGCAGCACCCAACGCGATGAGCAGTTCTTC
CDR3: CASSTQRDEQFF

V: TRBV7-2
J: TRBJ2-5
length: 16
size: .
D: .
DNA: TGTGCCAGCAGCCGCCGGTCCAACCAATTACAAGAGACCCAGTACTTC
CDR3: CASSRRSNQLQETQYF

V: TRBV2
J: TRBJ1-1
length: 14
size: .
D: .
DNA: TGTGCCAGCAGTCAACAGGAGGGATCCACTGAAGCTTTCTTT
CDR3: CASSQQEGSTEAFF

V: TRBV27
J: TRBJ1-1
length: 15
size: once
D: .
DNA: TGTGCCAGCAGTCCACAGGGTAAGGGGAACACTGAAGCTTTCTTT
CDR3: CASSPQGKGNTEAFF

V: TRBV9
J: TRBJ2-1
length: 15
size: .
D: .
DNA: TGTGCCAGCAGCGTAGTGGTGGGTAACGGGAATGAGCAGTTCTTC
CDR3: CASSVVVGNGNEQFF

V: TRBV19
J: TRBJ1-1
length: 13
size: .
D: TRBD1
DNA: TGTGCCAGTAGTATAGATCAGGACAGGGAAGCTTTCTTT
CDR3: CASSIDQDREAFF

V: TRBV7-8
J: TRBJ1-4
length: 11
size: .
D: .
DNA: TGTGCCAGCAGCCCCTTGCAGGAACTGTTTTTT
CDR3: CASSPLQELFF

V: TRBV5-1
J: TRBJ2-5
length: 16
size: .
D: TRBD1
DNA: TGCGCCAGCAGCTTGCGTGAGGACAGGGGATACGAGACCCAGTACTTC
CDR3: CASSLREDRGYETQYF